This T cell receptor beta chain was identified during a study of early stage breast cancer tumors. The overall study: Samples were sequenced at about 9.7-fold average coverage.

Clones were read by immunoSEQ multiplex PCR, and TCRdb kept only the in-frame ones, dropping some. The data show roughly 40,000 clones, 70% to 80% seen once. Germline V gene sequence: CDR1 KGHSH, CDR2 LQKENI. CDR3 length: 17 residues. The V and J ends lost 2 bases and 0 bases, in that order; junction bases with no gene match: 5. Sequenced: blood. J is TRBJ2-7 and V is TRBV18; 12 bases map to TRBD2. The receptor comes from a person aged 50-59 years with breast cancer. The CDR3 spells CASSPIPTSGSSYEQYF. CDR3 in DNA: TGTGCCAGCTCACCAATACCGACTAGCGGGAGCTCCTACGAGCAGTACTTC.